The 10 T cell receptor beta chains below were found in one sample sequenced in a study of cytomegalovirus exposure and HLA in healthy donors. The PCR ran on 60 Vbeta and 13 Jbeta primers. Here immunoSEQ multiplex PCR was the method, and the copy in TCRdb shows in-frame clones only, minus some. The sample shows 150,000 to 200,000 clones, roughly 68% of them seen only once. The sample taken for sequencing was PBMCs. All receptors come from a man aged 25-45 years in good health and CMV-seropositive.

V gene TRBV5-1 combines with J gene TRBJ1-5; D is perhaps TRBD1 (6 bases). The CDR3 consists of 16 residues. Germline V gene sequence: CDR1 SGHRS, CDR2 YFSETQ. With 4 bases removed from V and 0 bases from J, the gap between germline ends came to 14 bases. In nucleotides, the CDR3 is TGCGCCAGCAGCCCGGACAGTACCTTTAGCAATCAGCCCCAGCATTTT. Its translation: CASSPDSTFSNQPQHF.

This clone occurred a few times. For the CDR3, the DNA is TGTGCCAGCAGCGCCCCGGACACTTACCTGCCGGAGTATTTT. Its protein product is CASSAPDTYLPEYF. The rearrangement uses TRBV9 and TRBJ2-3, with D maybe TRBD1 (5 bases). CDR3 length: 14 amino acids. V gave up 3 bases and J gave up 13 bases, with 21 bases separating them. Germline V gene sequence: CDR1 SGDLS, CDR2 YYNGEE.

V gene TRBV19 combines with J gene TRBJ2-1; TRBD2 matches 8 bases. Trimming at V came to 7 bases and at J to 4 bases, leaving 9 bases not matched to a gene. This CDR3 spans 15 amino acids. The germline V gene has CDR1 LNHDA and CDR2 SQIVND (reference sequence). CDR3 nucleotide sequence: TGTGCCAGTATGGGGACTAGGGGTATTTACAATGAGCAGTTCTTC. Its protein is CASMGTRGIYNEQFF.

This clone was recorded once. This sequence joins TRBV4-1 and TRBJ2-7; D might be TRBD2 (5 bases). Trimming removed 8 bases from V and 1 base from J, with 9 bases in between. There are 12 residues in the CDR3. From germline, CDR1 is MGHRA and CDR2 YSYEKL. CDR3: CASRGGSYEQYF. CDR3 DNA: TGCGCCAGCCGAGGAGGTTCCTACGAGCAGTACTTC.

The chain carries TRBV6-1 and TRBJ1-2; TRBD1 matches 7 bases. CDR1 and CDR2 from the germline V gene are MNHNS and SASEGT. Unmatched junction bases numbered 18, after V lost 2 bases and J lost 3 bases. This CDR3 has 19 residues. The CDR3, as DNA: TGTGCCAGCAGTGAAACTCAGGGGGAAGGGTTCTACTTATACTATGGCTACACCTTC. It is translated as CASSETQGEGFYLYYGYTF.

The chain couples TRBV28 to TRBJ1-5; D is undetermined. V was trimmed by 8 bases and J by 5 bases, leaving 19 bases between them. The CDR3 is 15 residues long. Germline V gene sequence: CDR1 MDHEN, CDR2 SYDVKM. The CDR3 reads CASGSGVDLDQPQHF. The CDR3 DNA reads as TGTGCCAGCGGATCCGGGGTCGACCTAGATCAGCCCCAGCATTTT.

This chain links TRBV7-8 with TRBJ2-1; a weak D match, TRBD2 (6 bases). V lost 1 base, J lost 8 bases, and 12 bases lay in between. This CDR3 contains 14 residues. Germline V gene sequence: CDR1 SGHVS, CDR2 FQNEAQ. The CDR3: CASSLGQTGDEQFF. The CDR3 bases are TGTGCCAGCAGCTTAGGGCAGACGGGGGATGAGCAGTTCTTC.

This chain links TRBV9 with TRBJ2-1; D is unresolved. Per the germline V gene, CDR1 is SGDLS and CDR2 is YYNGEE. V was clipped by 6 bases and J by 0 bases, with 10 bases between them. The CDR3 has 14 residues. DNA for the CDR3: TGTGCCAGCAAGAGGAGCTACTCCTACAATGAGCAGTTCTTC. Translated: CASKRSYSYNEQFF.

The chain joins TRBV11-3 to TRBJ2-5; the match to TRBD2 covers 9 bases. The length of the CDR3 is 14 residues. V lost 3 bases, J lost 3 bases, and 2 bases stayed unmatched. Germline V gene lookup returns CDR1 SGHNT and CDR2 YENEEA. Written as DNA, the CDR3 is TGTGCCAGCAGCTTGAGACTAGCGGAAGAGACCCAGTACTTC. Translating gives CASSLRLAEETQYF.

The chain couples TRBV27 to TRBJ1-2; tentative D call: TRBD1 (5 bases). CDR1 is MNHEY and CDR2 is SMNVEV in the germline V gene (reference sequence). V lost 6 bases and J lost 8, with 16 bases in between. This CDR3 comprises 13 residues. Written as DNA, the CDR3 is TGTGCCAGCAGCCAGGGTGGCGGTCGGGGCTACACCTTC. It translates to CASSQGGGRGYTF.